Following are 19 T cell receptor beta chains from one sample sequenced in a study of post-analysis software for immune sequencing data. Unique molecular identifiers were built into the TCR beta cDNA libraries. TCRdb re-called the PCR reads through MiXCR, storing one row per CDR3 protein. The table records roughly 540,000 distinct CDR3 sequences, under 40% of them present only once. Their antigens remain unidentified. Study-wide results and caveats: Included in a set of a handful of TRBV segments more frequent in patients than controls were TRBV5-6, TRBV5-1 and TRBV20-1.

The sample was blood. Source of these receptors: a girl between 2 and 17 years old with multiple sclerosis.

This chain connects TRBV11-2 to TRBJ2-7; tentative D call: TRBD1 (7 bases). V was pared by 5 bases and J by 7 bases, with 21 bases between. The germline V gene encodes CDR1 SGHAT and CDR2 FQNNGV. This CDR3 is built from 15 residues. CDR3 nucleotide sequence: TGTGCCAGCAGCCCGCAGCAGGGGGGTCTTTTGGAGCAGTACTTC. It codes for CASSPQQGGLLEQYF.

This clonotype showed up just a few times. V is TRBV20-1 and J is TRBJ2-6; perhaps TRBD1 as D (5 bases). Trimming pared 1 base from V and 4 bases from J, leaving 17 bases between. Germline-derived CDR1 and CDR2 are DFQATT and SNEGSKA (reference sequence). The CDR3 loop spans 17 amino acids. CDR3 protein: CSARGLIPGSGANVLTF. The CDR3 DNA follows: TGCAGTGCTAGAGGTCTCATCCCAGGGTCCGGGGCCAACGTCCTGACTTTC.

The chain employs TRBV24-1 and TRBJ1-5; no reliable D call. The CDR3 covers 15 residues. CDR1 and CDR2 from the germline V gene are KGHDR and SFDVKD. V lost 4 bases and J lost 10, with 19 bases in between. Written as DNA, the CDR3 is TGTGCCACCAGTGACCCCAGTGAGGTAAATGATCCCCAGCATTTT. It specifies CATSDPSEVNDPQHF.

In this sample, this clonotype turned up a few times. The chain is built from TRBV7-8 and TRBJ2-1; the D is unclear. Trimming pared 1 base from V and 6 bases from J, leaving 13 bases between. The germline V gene encodes CDR1 SGHVS and CDR2 FQNEAQ. This CDR3 contains 15 residues. The CDR3 nucleotides are TGTGCCAGCAGCTTAGGGCTAGTAGGTAGCAATGAGCAGTTCTTC. Its protein is CASSLGLVGSNEQFF.

The sample holds one count of this clonotype. V and J are TRBV29-1 and TRBJ2-2; no definite D call. Germline CDR1 and CDR2: SQVTM and ANQGSEA. The CDR3 is 15 amino acids. The germline V and J ends were trimmed by 2 bases and 5 bases, with 15 bases remaining between them. The CDR3 bases are TGCAGCGTTGAATCGGGTATTTGGGTGACCGGGGAGCTGTTTTTT. Protein: CSVESGIWVTGELFF.

The CDR3, as DNA: TGTGCCAGCAACCGACAGGGTGCCACTAATGAAAAACTGTTTTTT. As protein: CASNRQGATNEKLFF. The chain links TRBV6-6 to TRBJ1-4; 7 bases are shared with TRBD1. V was clipped by 7 bases and J by 2 bases; unmatched bases: 7. CDR3 length: 15 amino acids. CDR1 and CDR2 from the germline V gene are MNHNY and SVGAGI (reference sequence).

With respect to this clonotype: One end of the junction fails to match germline, which may point to a read error. V is TRBV20-1 and J is TRBJ1-5; D gene unclear. This CDR3 is 13 amino acids long. Germline assignment: CDR1 DFQATT and CDR2 SNEGSKA (reference sequence). CDR3 region: CSATELGNQPQQF. As DNA, the CDR3 is TGCAGTGCCACAGAACTGGGCAATCAGCCCCAGCAGTTT.

This clonotype was found a few times. The chain employs TRBV5-5 and TRBJ2-1, with D hard to call. This CDR3 contains 15 residues. With 7 bases removed from V and 4 bases from J, the gap between germline ends came to 18 bases. Germline V gene lookup returns CDR1 SGHKS and CDR2 YYEKEE (reference sequence). The CDR3 coding sequence is TGTGCCAGCTCCCCAGCAGGCGTGCGATACAATGAGCAGTTCTTC. Its translation: CASSPAGVRYNEQFF.

This clonotype was observed a few times. The chain has TRBV5-6 and TRBJ2-1, with TRBD1 matching over 11 bases. V shed 0 bases, J shed 1 base, and the junction held 6 bases outside the gene matches. Germline V gene lookup returns CDR1 SGHDT and CDR2 YYEEEE. The CDR3 contains 18 residues. The CDR3 loop is CASSLEEGQGASYNEQFF. Written as DNA, the CDR3 is TGTGCCAGCAGCTTGGAGGAAGGACAGGGGGCATCCTACAATGAGCAGTTCTTC.

This clonotype was counted once. V usage is TRBV21-1 and J usage is TRBJ2-7; the D call of TRBD1 is as the table states it, not checked on the DNA. TRBV21-1 is termed a pseudogene. The CDR3 has 18 amino acids. CDR3 in DNA: TGTGCCAGCAGCAAAGGGAGGGAGAGAGGGGCCCTGGATTACGAGCAGTACTTC. Protein: CASSKGRERGALDYEQYF.

V usage is TRBV12-3 or TRBV12-4 and J usage is TRBJ1-1; no clear D. The CDR3 covers 13 residues. Trimming left V 2 bases short and J 6 bases short, with 10 bases between. CDR3 sequence: CASSLIKGSEAFF. CDR3 sequence (DNA): TGTGCCAGCAGTTTAATTAAAGGTTCTGAAGCTTTCTTT.

This clonotype came up a few times. The gene calls are TRBV6-1 and TRBJ2-3, with TRBD1 matching 9 bases. V trimming: 6 bases; J trimming: 2 bases; junction bases outside the gene matches: 6. The CDR3 totals 15 residues. Looked up from germline, CDR1 is MNHNS and CDR2 is SASEGT. CDR3 coding DNA: TGTGCCAGCAGCGCCGGGACAGGGTCCACAGATACGCAGTATTTT. Protein sequence: CASSAGTGSTDTQYF.

This clonotype was detected once. The V gene is TRBV12-3 or TRBV12-4, the J gene TRBJ1-2; no clear D gene. V gave up 5 bases and J gave up 1 base, with 14 bases separating them. CDR3 size: 15 residues. CDR3 coding DNA: TGTGCCAGCAGTCCATCCGGTCGGGTTAACTATGGCTACACCTTC. It yields the protein CASSPSGRVNYGYTF.

This clonotype showed up many times. The genes are TRBV5-1 and TRBJ2-7; TRBD1 aligns across 10 bases. The CDR3 sequence is 15 residues long. V lost 5 bases and J lost 6; bases outside the gene matches: 11. Germline V gene data show CDR1 as SGHRS and CDR2 as YFSETQ. The CDR3 nucleotides read TGCGCCAGCAGTAGGCCGGGACAGGGGCACCCCGAGCAGTACTTC. Encoded protein: CASSRPGQGHPEQYF.

V gene TRBV6-1 combines with J gene TRBJ1-5; TRBD1 matches 7 bases. Germline V gene lookup returns CDR1 MNHNS and CDR2 SASEGT. CDR3 length: 14 amino acids. Trimming removed 8 bases from V and 5 bases from J; junction bases left unmatched: 9. The CDR3 loop is CASRRAGGDQPQHF. CDR3 coding DNA: TGTGCCAGCCGCCGGGCAGGGGGGGATCAGCCCCAGCATTTT.

J is TRBJ2-7 and V is TRBV4-2; 7 bases map to TRBD1. The trim removed 4 bases at V and 0 bases at J, leaving 9 bases unmatched. Germline CDR1 and CDR2: LGHNA and YNFKEQ. This CDR3 comprises 16 residues. The CDR3 coding sequence is TGTGCCAGCAGCCGTTACGCCGGGACAGACTCCTACGAGCAGTACTTC. Translated: CASSRYAGTDSYEQYF.

This clonotype was found a few times. The CDR3 loop reads CASSPGQGFGYGYTF. Written as DNA, the CDR3 is TGCGCCAGCAGCCCGGGACAGGGTTTCGGCTATGGCTACACCTTC. The chain uses TRBV5-1 and TRBJ1-2, with 9 bases identical to TRBD1. In germline, CDR1 is SGHRS, CDR2 YFSETQ. After removal of 4 bases from V and 4 bases from J, the junction contained 8 bases not matched to a gene. The CDR3 extends over 15 amino acids.

As regards this clonotype: The CDR3 does not close with the conserved phenylalanine or tryptophan, likely indicating a read error. The CDR3 coding sequence is TGTGCCAGCAGTTTTGGGATAGCGGGGGCGAACACCGGGGAGCTGTTTGTT. This encodes CASSFGIAGANTGELFV. The chain joins TRBV12-3 or TRBV12-4 to TRBJ2-2, with 9 positions matching TRBD2. The CDR3 consists of 17 residues. V lost 3 bases and J lost 0; bases outside the gene matches: 5.

CDR3 residues: CASRGREAFF. For the CDR3, the DNA is TGTGCCAGCAGGGGCAGGGAAGCTTTCTTT. The rearrangement uses TRBV6-6 and TRBJ1-1; no firm D call. Trimming cost V 6 bases and J 8 bases, with 7 bases left between them. The CDR3 runs to 10 residues. Per germline, CDR1 MNHNY and CDR2 SVGAGI (reference sequence).